Listed here are 10 T cell receptor beta chains from one sample, sequenced in a study of OX40 agonist ivuxolimab in advanced cancers. Repertoires were generated with immunoSEQ multiplex PCR, while TCRdb's copy carries only in-frame clones and drops some. The sample has around 37,000 clones, roughly 82% seen once. This specimen consisted of CD4+ or CD8+ T cells sorted from blood, obtained in a trial of the OX40 agonist ivuxolimab. The receptors were sampled from an adult with an advanced solid tumor such as melanoma, head and neck, liver or kidney cancer.

The chain carries TRBV18 and TRBJ2-2; D is undetermined. V was clipped by 6 bases and J by 2 bases, with 13 bases between them. The germline CDR1 and CDR2 sequences are KGHSH and LQKENI. CDR3 length: 15 residues. The DNA of the CDR3 is TGTGCCAGCTCGCCGGGCCCTGGTAACACCGGGGAGCTGTTTTTT. Encoded protein: CASSPGPGNTGELFF.

The chain employs TRBV2 and TRBJ2-1; possible D gene TRBD2, 6 bases. Looked up from germline, CDR1 is SNHLY and CDR2 is FYNNEI. This CDR3 has 15 amino acids. Trimming removed 3 bases from V and 4 bases from J, with 13 bases in between. CDR3 residues: CASSETSGYYNEQFF. CDR3 DNA sequence: TGTGCCAGCAGTGAGACCAGCGGGTATTACAATGAGCAGTTCTTC.

This chain uses TRBV9 with TRBJ1-1, with D hard to call. Germline CDR1 SGDLS, CDR2 YYNGEE. This CDR3 is built from 14 residues. Trimming removed 0 bases at V and 1 base at J, with 7 bases between. The CDR3 nucleotides are TGTGCCAGCAGCGTAGAGGACGGGAACACTGAAGCTTTCTTT. The encoded protein is CASSVEDGNTEAFF.

V gene TRBV27 combines with J gene TRBJ1-5, with unresolved D. V shed 6 bases and J shed 0 bases, with 12 bases lying between them. The V gene's germline CDR1 is MNHEY and CDR2 SMNVEV (reference sequence). There are 15 residues in the CDR3. In DNA form, the CDR3 reads TGTGCCAGCAGGGACGGAGTAGATAGCAATCAGCCCCAGCATTTT. It encodes CASRDGVDSNQPQHF.

This chain links TRBV7-2 with TRBJ1-5; D gene ambiguous. Germline V lookup: CDR1 SGHTA, CDR2 FQGNSA. The CDR3 totals 13 residues. Trimming removed 3 bases from V and 0 bases from J, with 3 bases in between. The CDR3 region has the DNA TGTGCCAGCAGCTTTTATAGCAATCAGCCCCAGCATTTT. The encoded protein is CASSFYSNQPQHF.

The gene calls are TRBV6-5 and TRBJ2-5; TRBD2 matches at 8 bases. V gave up 1 base and J gave up 1 base; unmatched junction bases: 2. The CDR3 runs to 15 residues. Germline lookup yields CDR1 MNHEY and CDR2 SVGAGI. The CDR3 nucleotides read TGTGCCAGCAGTTACTTCACTAGCGGCCAAGAGACCCAGTACTTC. Translated, it gives CASSYFTSGQETQYF.

The J gene is TRBJ2-2, the V gene TRBV5-1; 7 bases fit TRBD1. CDR1 is SGHRS and CDR2 is YFSETQ in the germline V gene. After removal of 4 bases from V and 0 bases from J, the junction contained 3 bases not matched to a gene. This CDR3 has 15 amino acids. The CDR3 region is CASSPGQTNTGELFF. In DNA, the CDR3 is TGCGCCAGCAGCCCGGGACAGACGAACACCGGGGAGCTGTTTTTT.

There are a few counts of this clone. The chain uses TRBV7-8 and TRBJ2-7; 15 bases line up with TRBD2. The CDR3 has 17 amino acids. V was pared by 7 bases and J by 7 bases, with 14 bases of the junction left unmatched. From germline, CDR1 is SGHVS and CDR2 FQNEAQ. CDR3 nucleotide sequence: TGTGCCAGCACTCCCCCGCTTCGGACTAGCGGGAGGGGAGAGCAGTACTTC. This codes for CASTPPLRTSGRGEQYF.

The chain joins TRBV13 to TRBJ2-1, with TRBD2 matching over 7 bases. The length of the CDR3 is 15 residues. Unmatched junction bases numbered 15, after V lost 8 bases and J lost 8 bases. Germline V gene sequence: CDR1 PRHDT, CDR2 FYEKMQ (reference sequence). In DNA form, the CDR3 reads TGTGCCAGCGCCCATGGGGGGGGGTCCTGGGATGAGCAGTTCTTC. It specifies CASAHGGGSWDEQFF.

The CDR3 sequence: CASSLDNLGGGNGETQYF. In DNA, the CDR3 is TGTGCCAGCAGCTTAGATAATTTAGGTGGGGGGAATGGAGAGACCCAGTACTTC. The V call is TRBV11-1, the J call TRBJ2-5, with a weak D call TRBD2 (6 bases). Germline CDR1 reads SGHAT; CDR2 reads FQDESV (reference sequence). CDR3 size: 18 residues. Trimming pared 1 base from V and 4 bases from J, leaving 22 bases between.